This T cell receptor beta chain was sequenced in a study of CXCR3-negative and CXCR3-positive naive CD8 T cells. Study-wide context: Sequencing yielded approximately 150 million TRB reads, roughly 1.5 +/- 0.3 million per library.

Details on this clonotype: Its antigen is undetermined.

With UMI labels, 5' RACE was used to prepare the TRB cDNA libraries. TCRdb derives one entry per CDR3 protein from the 5' RACE reads, leaving out DNA. Its table records more than 75,000 distinct CDR3 sequences. General study results and limits: Both naive subsets, CXCR3-negative and CXCR3-positive, displayed similar TRBV-TRBJ usage, unlike memory cells. Naive CXCR3-positive cells had TRB CDR3s more hydrophobic than those of CXCR3-negative naive cells.

The CDR3 loop spans 17 amino acids. Germline CDR1 LNHNV, CDR2 YYDKDF (reference sequence). This clonotype was sampled from a human donor in good health. Some clones in this sample may be carry-over from other donors' samples. The sequenced material came from naive CXCR3+ CD8+ T cells from blood. This sample's subset: CD45RO-CCR7+CD27+CD95- naive CD8+ T cells expressing CXCR3 (TNR3+). The rearrangement uses TRBV15 and TRBJ2-1; TCRdb picks TRBD1, but there is no DNA to check that call. The CDR3 protein is CATSRGPGTDVSNEQFF.